One T cell receptor (beta chain) is described in this entry. The antigen this receptor binds is unknown. Base qualities are not at hand, and no much larger clone is one base apart. Counted from cysteine to phenylalanine, this CDR3 has 14 amino acids. CDR3 DNA is the only sequence kept; it has 42 bases, read in frame from the first base. CDR1 and CDR2 are drawn from the germline V gene: MNHNS, SASEGT. V was cut back by 3 bases and J by 3 bases, leaving a gap of 11 bases between them. The data belong to a study of Ad26.COV2.S vaccination and SARS-CoV-2 variants (TCRdb year 2021). About the full investigation: The specificity and breadth of SARS-CoV-2-reactive T cell receptors after Ad26.COV2.S vaccination were assessed by TCRbeta repertoire sequencing. The TCR-sequenced set comprised about 32 samples: approximately 19 Ad26.COV2.S vaccine recipients, 5 placebo recipients and 8 SARS-CoV-2 convalescent individuals. Broad study findings and their caveats: Spike-specific TCR breadth was higher in Ad26.COV2.S recipients than in placebo recipients (P = 0.0014). It was noted by the authors that total T cell responses may have been underestimated by the TCR breadth and depth analyses. Substantial breadth of spike-specific CD8+ and CD4+ T cell responses was reported after vaccination. Non-spike TCR breadth was comparable between vaccine and placebo recipients, consistent with the vaccine containing only spike.

The immunoSEQ Assay was used to sequence TCRbeta CDR3 regions. After extraction, genomic DNA underwent amplification by bias-controlled multiplex PCR, followed by high-throughput sequencing. In the source study's methods: To quantify the absolute abundance of each unique TCRbeta CDR3 region, sequences were collapsed and filtered. T cell fraction was estimated by normalizing TCRbeta template counts to usable DNA, with usable DNA measured through amplification of reference genes found in all nucleated cells. Repertoire TCRs were annotated as SARS-CoV-2-specific when V gene, CDR3 amino acid sequence and J gene were exactly matched to a known reactive TCR set. The reference SARS-CoV-2 TCR set was derived from MIRA and filtered for enrichment in COVID-19-positive ImmuneCODE repertoires, a step that removed public or cross-reactive TCRs. Based on the MIRA antigens, annotated TCRs were further analysed at the level of specific ORF or position within ORF. Breadth was defined as the number of annotated unique rearrangements divided by the total number of unique productive rearrangements, and depth was defined as the summed frequency of the annotated unique rearrangements. Two-sided Wilcoxon rank-sum tests were applied when comparing TCR breadth between groups. This is the immuneACCESS table as TCRdb keeps it, with only in-frame sequences that have V and J called. A part of the clones is gone; compared with another copy, unresolved V genes explain less than half, and the rest is unexplained. The DNA was the basis for D and trimming; V, J and clone size are from that table. The sample contains about 87,000 clones, more than 65% of them found a single time. Clones ranked in the top ten supply 15% to 20% of the sample.

The time point label corresponds to: individuals recovered from natural SARS-CoV-2 infection. The rearranged chain carries TRBV6-1 and TRBJ2-5; the D gene could be either TRBD1 or TRBD2, each agreeing at 7 bases. This material consisted of peripheral blood, taken after recovery from COVID-19. The source of this sequence is a human donor who had recovered from COVID-19. The bases are TGTGCCAGCAGTGAGACAGGGACTAAAGAGACCCAGTACTTC. Translated, this is CASSETGTKETQYF.